Listed below are T cell receptor beta chains from one sample, sequenced in a study of blood T cell repertoires in COVID-19. Produced via immunoSEQ multiplex PCR; TCRdb's table is partial and in-frame only. The repertoire holds more than 300,000 clones, with 70% to 90% as singletons. Sequenced sample: peripheral blood. The receptors originated from a woman between 25 and 40 years old with COVID-19, enrolled during active disease. Each CDR3 is given with its conserved first and last residue. Each record gives: D gene, clone size, J gene, V gene, CDR3 DNA, CDR3 protein. The D gene is left open where the match is weak. Expanded clones are given a class, and other clones once, few, many or no size at all.

>NA|NA|TRBJ1-5|TRBV3-1/TRBV3-2
TGTGCCAGCAGCCAAGATCACTTGAATCAGCCCCAGCATTTT
CASSQDHLNQPQHF
>NA|NA|TRBJ1-5|TRBV6-1
TGTGCCAGCAGTGAAGCGTTGTCCTACAATCAGCCCCAGCATTTT
CASSEALSYNQPQHF
>NA|NA|TRBJ1-6|TRBV7-2
TGTGCCAGCAGCCTCAATTCACCCCTCCACTTT
CASSLNSPLHF
>TRBD1|NA|TRBJ2-7|TRBV5-1
TGCGCCAGCAGCTTGACGGGACAGGCTTCCCGCTACGAGCAGTACTTC
CASSLTGQASRYEQYF
>NA|NA|TRBJ1-5|TRBV15
TGTGCCACCAGCAGAGCGGCGCAGGGTCGAAATCAGCCCCAGCATTTT
CATSRAAQGRNQPQHF
>TRBD2|NA|TRBJ2-5|TRBV6-6
TGTGCCAGCAGCGGCGGACTAGGCCCAGAGACCCAGTACTTC
CASSGGLGPETQYF
>NA|NA|TRBJ2-7|TRBV27
TGTGCCAGCAGTTTAGTTTACTCCTACGAGCAGTACTTC
CASSLVYSYEQYF
>NA|NA|TRBJ1-3|TRBV7-2
TGTGCCAGCCCCCCGGCGGGGAGCGGAAACACCATATATTTT
CASPPAGSGNTIYF
>NA|NA|TRBJ2-7|TRBV24-1
TGTGCCACCAGTGATCCCCGACTAGGAGGCGAGCAGTACTTC
CATSDPRLGGEQYF
>NA|NA|TRBJ2-3|TRBV3-1/TRBV3-2
TGTGCCAGCAGCCCCGGGACTTCTAGCACAGATACGCAGTATTTT
CASSPGTSSTDTQYF
>NA|NA|TRBJ2-3|TRBV24-1
TGTGCCACCAGTGATTTAGGTAGCGTGGCAGATACGCAGTATTTT
CATSDLGSVADTQYF
>NA|once|TRBJ2-1|TRBV4-2
TGTGCCAGCAGTCCCATGGGGGGGCGGGGGAACTACAATGAGCAGTTCTTC
CASSPMGGRGNYNEQFF
>NA|NA|TRBJ1-4|TRBV19
TGTGCCAGTAGTATTCTCCTCAATGAAAAACTGTTTTTT
CASSILLNEKLFF
>NA|NA|TRBJ2-1|TRBV2
TGTGCCAGCTTAGTCAACTCCTACAATGAGCAGTTCTTC
CASLVNSYNEQFF
>TRBD1|NA|TRBJ2-1|TRBV10-3
TGTGCCATCAGTGTTGGTCAGGGGGCGCGTAATGAGCAGTTCTTC
CAISVGQGARNEQFF
>TRBD1|NA|TRBJ1-3|TRBV7-9
TGTGCCAGCAGCTTGGATTCGGACTACAGGGGTCGAAACACCATATATTTT
CASSLDSDYRGRNTIYF
>NA|few|TRBJ1-6|TRBV27
TGTGCCAGCACCCACGGGCGGGGTGGCGATTCACCCCTCCACTTT
CASTHGRGGDSPLHF
>NA|NA|TRBJ1-6|TRBV28
TGTGCCAGCAGTTTGGGCCCGTCATCAGGGCACTCACCCCTCCACTTT
CASSLGPSSGHSPLHF
>NA|NA|TRBJ2-5|TRBV3-1/TRBV3-2
TGTGCCAGCAGCCAAGAATGGGGCAGCCAAGAGACCCAGTACTTC
CASSQEWGSQETQYF
>TRBD2|NA|TRBJ2-3|TRBV13
TGTGCCAGCAGCTTCCGGCGGGGGGCGTTCACAGATACGCAGTATTTT
CASSFRRGAFTDTQYF
>NA|NA|TRBJ1-1|TRBV2
TGTGCCAGCAGTGAGAGCGGGGGCACTGAAGCTTTCTTT
CASSESGGTEAFF
>NA|NA|TRBJ1-6|TRBV5-5
TGTGCCAGCAGCTTTTACCCGCTCGCAGGGGATTCACCCCTCCACTTT
CASSFYPLAGDSPLHF
>TRBD2|once|TRBJ2-1|TRBV7-2
TGTGCCAGCAGCCCCCTAGCGGGGGGCCCCCTCGAGCAGTTCTTC
CASSPLAGGPLEQFF
>TRBD2|NA|TRBJ2-1|TRBV5-6
TGTGCCAGCAGCTTGCGGGGGGGTCTTCGGGAGTTCTTC
CASSLRGGLREFF
>NA|NA|TRBJ1-2|TRBV7-2
TGTGCCAGCACCCTGGGCCGGAACTATGGCTACACCTTC
CASTLGRNYGYTF
>NA|NA|TRBJ1-2|TRBV30
TGTGCCTGGACCTTGCGGGGAGACTGGGGCTACACCTTC
CAWTLRGDWGYTF
>NA|NA|TRBJ1-2|TRBV6-5
TGTGCCAGCAGTAAGGACGGGAGGAGAAATGGCTACACCTTC
CASSKDGRRNGYTF
>NA|NA|TRBJ1-1|TRBV2
TGTGCCAGCAGTGACCAGGGTAGGGTCACTGAAGCTTTCTTT
CASSDQGRVTEAFF
>NA|few|TRBJ1-3|TRBV11-3
TGTGCCAGCAGCGTGGACAGTTCCACCATATATTTT
CASSVDSSTIYF
>NA|once|TRBJ1-6|TRBV11-2
TGTGCCAGCAGCTCCTCAGGGAGGGCACCCCTCCACTTT
CASSSSGRAPLHF
>NA|NA|TRBJ1-4|TRBV2
TGTGCCAGCAGTGTTGGCAGTTCTAATGAAAAACTGTTTTTT
CASSVGSSNEKLFF
>NA|NA|TRBJ2-2|TRBV6-1
TGTGCCAGCAGTGAAGCGGGGGGGCCAATCGGGGAGCTGTTTTTT
CASSEAGGPIGELFF
>NA|NA|TRBJ1-1|TRBV19
TGTGCCAGTAGCCCGGGGTACACTGAAGCTTTCTTT
CASSPGYTEAFF
>NA|NA|TRBJ1-2|TRBV2
TGTGCCAGCAGTGATCAGGGCTATGGCTACACCTTC
CASSDQGYGYTF
>NA|NA|TRBJ2-1|TRBV18
TGTGCCAGCTCACCAGCAGGGGTAACTTACAATGAGCAGTTCTTC
CASSPAGVTYNEQFF
>NA|NA|TRBJ1-3|TRBV19
TGTGCCAGTAGTACCTCACGGGGAAACACCATATATTTT
CASSTSRGNTIYF
>NA|NA|TRBJ1-2|TRBV15
TGTGCCACCAGCAGAGGACTGTATGGCTACACCTTC
CATSRGLYGYTF
>NA|NA|TRBJ1-2|TRBV6-5
TGTGCCAGCAGTTTCAGTGGGCCCTATGGCTACACCTTC
CASSFSGPYGYTF
>NA|NA|TRBJ2-4|TRBV14
TGTGCCAGCAGCCAGGGCGGGGGCATAAAAAACATTCAGTACTTC
CASSQGGGIKNIQYF
>TRBD1|NA|TRBJ1-3|TRBV6-2/TRBV6-3
TGTGCCAGCAGCCCGACAGGGAGAGGAAACACCATATATTTT
CASSPTGRGNTIYF
>NA|NA|TRBJ1-1|TRBV19
TGTGCCAGTAGACCGACAGGCCCGAACACTGAAGCTTTCTTT
CASRPTGPNTEAFF
>TRBD2|NA|TRBJ2-1|TRBV11-2
TGTGCCAGCAGCTTAGTTCGAGCGGGGGGGTCGAATGAGCAGTTCTTC
CASSLVRAGGSNEQFF
>TRBD1|once|TRBJ1-2|TRBV19
TGTGCCAGTATCGGGGACAGCAGAAGCTATGGCTACACCTTC
CASIGDSRSYGYTF
>TRBD2|NA|TRBJ2-1|TRBV7-2
TGTGCCAGCAGCTTGGGACTAGCGGGGGGGACACCCTACAATGAGCAGTTCTTC
CASSLGLAGGTPYNEQFF
>NA|NA|TRBJ2-6|TRBV5-4
TGTGCCAGCAGCGTCTCGGACACCCACTCTGGGGCCAACGTCCTGACTTTC
CASSVSDTHSGANVLTF
>NA|NA|TRBJ1-1|TRBV28
TGTGCCAGCAGTTTGATTACCCCTCGGGGGAACACTGAAGCTTTCTTT
CASSLITPRGNTEAFF
>TRBD1|few|TRBJ2-7|TRBV11-3
TGTGCCAGCAGCTTAGACGGGACAGTCGAGCAGTACTTC
CASSLDGTVEQYF
>NA|NA|TRBJ1-3|TRBV3-1/TRBV3-2
TGTGCCAGCGCTGAGGGAATTTCTGGAAACACCATATATTTT
CASAEGISGNTIYF
>TRBD2|NA|TRBJ2-1|TRBV19
TGTGCCAGTAGTAGGGTAGCGGGGGGCCACAATGAGCAGTTCTTC
CASSRVAGGHNEQFF
>TRBD2|NA|TRBJ2-3|TRBV9
TGTGCCAGCAGCGCCGGGGGGGGACCAGATACGCAGTATTTT
CASSAGGGPDTQYF